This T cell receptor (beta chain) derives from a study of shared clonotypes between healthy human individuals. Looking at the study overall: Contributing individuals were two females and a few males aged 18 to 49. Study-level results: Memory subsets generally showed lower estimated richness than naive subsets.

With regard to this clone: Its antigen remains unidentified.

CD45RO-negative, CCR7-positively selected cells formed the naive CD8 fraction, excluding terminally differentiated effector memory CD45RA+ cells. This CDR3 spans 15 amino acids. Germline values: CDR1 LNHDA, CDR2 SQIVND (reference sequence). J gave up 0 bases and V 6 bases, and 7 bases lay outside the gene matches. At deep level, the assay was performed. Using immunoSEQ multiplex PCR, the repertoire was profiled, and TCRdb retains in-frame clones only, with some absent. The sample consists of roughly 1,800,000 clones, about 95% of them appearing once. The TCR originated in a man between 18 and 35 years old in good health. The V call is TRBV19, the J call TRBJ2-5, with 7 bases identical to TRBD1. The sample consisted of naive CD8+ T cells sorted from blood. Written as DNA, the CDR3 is TGTGCCAGTAGCCAGGGGGACAGCTACCAAGAGACCCAGTACTTC. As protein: CASSQGDSYQETQYF.